This TCR beta chain stems from a study of molecular identifiers for immune sequencing clone quantification. Construction of naive CD8 libraries employed about 18,000 to 1,100,000 sorted cells together with 10%, 30% or 50% RNA. Bulk TCR libraries were made with methods that had been previously described and with listed TCR primers. MiXCR, applied by TCRdb to the PCR reads, yields one record per CDR3 protein. The sample records more than 450,000 distinct CDR3 sequences, roughly 24% being singletons. This CDR3 contains 14 residues. The trim removed 6 bases at V and 7 bases at J, leaving 10 bases unmatched. Germline CDR1 reads MNHEY; CDR2 reads SVGAGI. This clonotype came up many times. Its antigen is still unknown. Study results and caveats: In CMV-specific effectors, clones above 20 copies held over 99% of molecules; naive, under 1%.

The sequenced material came from naive CD8+ T cells from blood, with Jurkat cell RNA spiked in. Documented subset: FACS-sorted CD8+CD4-CCR7+CD45RA+ naive T cells. This TCR derives from a human donor in good health. Some libraries in this study had Jurkat cell RNA spiked in. The chain joins TRBV6-5 to TRBJ1-1, with 8 nucleotides matching TRBD1. The CDR3 here is CASRLPGQASEAFF. The CDR3 DNA follows: TGTGCCAGCAGACTCCCGGGACAGGCGAGTGAAGCTTTCTTT.